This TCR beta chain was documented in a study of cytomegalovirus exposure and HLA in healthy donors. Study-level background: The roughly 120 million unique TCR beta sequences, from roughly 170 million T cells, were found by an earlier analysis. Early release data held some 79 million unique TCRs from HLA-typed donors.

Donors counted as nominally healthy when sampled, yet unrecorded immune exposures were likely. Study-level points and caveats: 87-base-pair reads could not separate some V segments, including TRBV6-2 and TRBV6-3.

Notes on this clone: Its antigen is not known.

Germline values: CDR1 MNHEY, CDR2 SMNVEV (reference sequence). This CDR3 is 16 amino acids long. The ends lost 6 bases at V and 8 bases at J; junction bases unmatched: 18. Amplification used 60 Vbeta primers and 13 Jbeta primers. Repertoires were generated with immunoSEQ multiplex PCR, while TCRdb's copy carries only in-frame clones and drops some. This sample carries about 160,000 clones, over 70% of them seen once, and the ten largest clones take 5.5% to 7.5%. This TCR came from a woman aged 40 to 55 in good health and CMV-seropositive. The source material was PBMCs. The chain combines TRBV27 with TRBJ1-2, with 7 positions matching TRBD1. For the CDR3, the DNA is TGTGCCAGCAGCTCAACGGGGCAGGGGGTTTCGGGAGGCTACACCTTC. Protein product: CASSSTGQGVSGGYTF.